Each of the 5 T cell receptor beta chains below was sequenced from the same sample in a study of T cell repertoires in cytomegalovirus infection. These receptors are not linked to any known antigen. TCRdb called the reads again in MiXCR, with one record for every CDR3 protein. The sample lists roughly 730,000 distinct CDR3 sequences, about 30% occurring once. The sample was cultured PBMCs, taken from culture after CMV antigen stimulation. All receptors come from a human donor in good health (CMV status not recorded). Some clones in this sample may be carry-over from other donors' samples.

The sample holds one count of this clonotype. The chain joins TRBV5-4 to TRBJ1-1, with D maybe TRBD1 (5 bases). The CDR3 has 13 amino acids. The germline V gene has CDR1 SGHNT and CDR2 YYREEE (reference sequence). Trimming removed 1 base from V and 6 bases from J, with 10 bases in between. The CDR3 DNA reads TGTGCCAGCAGCTTGAATTCGGGGGCTGAAGCTTTCTTT. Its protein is CASSLNSGAEAFF.

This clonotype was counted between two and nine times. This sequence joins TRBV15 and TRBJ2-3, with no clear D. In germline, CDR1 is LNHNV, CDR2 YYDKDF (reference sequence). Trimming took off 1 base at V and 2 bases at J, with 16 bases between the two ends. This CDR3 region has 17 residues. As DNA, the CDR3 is TGTGCCACCAGCAGAGTCATCCTACGAAAGCTCACAGATACGCAGTATTTT. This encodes CATSRVILRKLTDTQYF.

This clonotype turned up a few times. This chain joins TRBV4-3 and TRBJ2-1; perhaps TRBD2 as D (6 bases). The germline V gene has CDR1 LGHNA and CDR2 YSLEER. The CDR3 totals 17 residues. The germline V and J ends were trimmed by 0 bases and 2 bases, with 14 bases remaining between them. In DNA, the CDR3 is TGCGCCAGCAGCCAAGATTGGTCGGGAGTTGCCTACAATGAGCAGTTCTTC. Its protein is CASSQDWSGVAYNEQFF.

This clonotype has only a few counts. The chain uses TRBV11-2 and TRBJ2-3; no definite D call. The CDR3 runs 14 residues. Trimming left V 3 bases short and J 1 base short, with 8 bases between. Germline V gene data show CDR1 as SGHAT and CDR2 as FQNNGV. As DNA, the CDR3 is TGTGCCAGCAGCTTGTTGTCCGGCACAGATACGCAGTATTTT. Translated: CASSLLSGTDTQYF.

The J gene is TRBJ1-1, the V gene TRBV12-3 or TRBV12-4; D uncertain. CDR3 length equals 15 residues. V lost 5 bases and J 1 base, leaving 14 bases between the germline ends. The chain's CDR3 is CASSPTRAGNTEAFF. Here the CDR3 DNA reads TGTGCCAGCAGTCCCACACGGGCGGGGAACACTGAAGCTTTCTTT.